Included here is one T cell receptor (beta chain) sequence, with context. The CDR3 sequence is 14 residues long. Germline loops: CDR1 WNHNN, CDR2 SYGVQD (reference sequence). V was shortened by 3 bases and J by 6 bases, with 15 bases between the two germline ends. The data belong to a study of shared clonotypes between healthy human individuals. It was CD45RO-negative cells, positively selected for CCR7, that made up naive CD8 cells, with terminally differentiated effector memory CD45RA+ cells excluded. Libraries were prepared by immunoSEQ multiplex PCR; TCRdb keeps only in-frame clonotypes and omits some of them. This sample yields 1.5 million to 2.5 million clones, of which 85% to 95% are seen a single time; 0.95% to 1.5% belongs to the top ten.

Input material: naive CD8+ T cells sorted from blood. The gene calls are TRBV10-1 and TRBJ2-7, with no clear D. The origin of this receptor is a young man in good health. For the CDR3, the DNA is TGCGCCAGCAGTGACACAAGACAAACCGGCGAGCAGTACTTC. It is translated as CASSDTRQTGEQYF.